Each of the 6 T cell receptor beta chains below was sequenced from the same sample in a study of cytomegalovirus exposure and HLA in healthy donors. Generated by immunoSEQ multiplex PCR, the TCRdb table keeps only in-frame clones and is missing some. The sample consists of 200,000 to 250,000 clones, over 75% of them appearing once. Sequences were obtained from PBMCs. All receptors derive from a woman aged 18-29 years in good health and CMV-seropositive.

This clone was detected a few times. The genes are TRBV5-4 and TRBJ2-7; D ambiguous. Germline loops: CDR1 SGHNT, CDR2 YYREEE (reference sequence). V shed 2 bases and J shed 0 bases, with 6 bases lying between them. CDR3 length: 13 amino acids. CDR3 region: CASSFGASYEQYF. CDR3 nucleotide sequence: TGTGCCAGCAGCTTCGGAGCCTCCTACGAGCAGTACTTC.

For the CDR3, the DNA is TGTGCTAGTGGTTTGGTACTGGGGAGGGAGGCTAACTATGGCTACACCTTC. It codes for CASGLVLGREANYGYTF. V is TRBV12-5 and J is TRBJ1-2; no firm D call. This CDR3 contains 17 residues. Germline V gene lookup returns CDR1 LGHNT and CDR2 FRNRAP. V dropped 0 bases and J dropped 0 bases, with 14 bases sitting between them.

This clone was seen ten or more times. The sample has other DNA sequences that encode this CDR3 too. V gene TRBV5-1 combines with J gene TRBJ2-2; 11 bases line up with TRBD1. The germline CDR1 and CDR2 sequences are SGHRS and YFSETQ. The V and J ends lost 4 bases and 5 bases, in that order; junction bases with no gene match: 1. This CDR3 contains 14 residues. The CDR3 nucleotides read TGCGCCAGCAGCCGGGACAGGGGGACCGGGGAGCTGTTTTTT. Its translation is CASSRDRGTGELFF.

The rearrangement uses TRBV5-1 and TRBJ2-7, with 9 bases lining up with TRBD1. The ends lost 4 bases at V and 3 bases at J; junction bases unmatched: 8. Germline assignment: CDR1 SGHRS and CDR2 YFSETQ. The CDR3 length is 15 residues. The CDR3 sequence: CASSLGTGKLYEQYF. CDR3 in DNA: TGCGCCAGCAGCCTAGGGACAGGGAAACTCTACGAGCAGTACTTC.

CDR3 amino acids: CASSQERDAGGYGYTF. CDR3 nucleotide sequence: TGCGCCAGCAGCCAAGAGAGGGACGCCGGAGGGTATGGCTACACCTTC. The chain is built from TRBV4-1 and TRBJ1-2; D possibly corresponds to TRBD1 (5 bases). V lost 0 bases, J lost 5 bases, and 16 bases lay in between. The CDR3 loop spans 16 amino acids. CDR1 is MGHRA and CDR2 is YSYEKL in the germline V gene.

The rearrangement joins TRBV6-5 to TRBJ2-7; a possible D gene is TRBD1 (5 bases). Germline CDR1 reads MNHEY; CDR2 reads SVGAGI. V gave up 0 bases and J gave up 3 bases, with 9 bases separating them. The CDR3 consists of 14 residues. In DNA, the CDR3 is TGTGCCAGCAGTTACTCCGGCAGGGTCTACGAGCAGTACTTC. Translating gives CASSYSGRVYEQYF.